This T cell receptor beta chain originates from a study of beta chain features in type 1 diabetes. Whole-study findings and limits: For patients, the naive, central memory and Treg TCRB repertoires appeared more alike than for healthy donors. The study found moderately but significantly shorter TCRB CDR3s in all four CD4+ subsets of Type 1 diabetes patients.

With regard to this clone: Its cognate antigen is unknown.

Germline-derived CDR1 and CDR2 are SEHNR and FQNEAQ (reference sequence). The V gene end was trimmed by 1 base and the J gene end by 7 bases; junction bases not matched to a gene: 13. This CDR3 spans 16 amino acids. In all sorted populations, purity surpassed 98%. Expressed TCRB transcripts were sequenced because the entire RNA isolate underwent reverse transcription. Naive, central memory and regulatory T cell samples averaged about 3.57 million immunoSEQ reads each. Assay: immunoSEQ multiplex PCR; the TCRdb copy retains only in-frame clones and omits some. The data contain around 650,000 clones, around 12% of them seen just once; the ten biggest clones take up over 0.1%.

Sequencing used naive CD4+ T cells from blood. The sequence derives from a man aged 30 to 39 with type 1 diabetes. This chain joins TRBV7-9 and TRBJ2-7, with TRBD2 matching 7 bases. The CDR3 region is CASSLEGGVYRGEQYF. CDR3 nucleotide sequence: TGTGCCAGCAGCTTAGAGGGAGGGGTTTATCGTGGGGAGCAGTACTTC.